The 26 T cell receptor beta chains listed next were all sequenced from one sample in a study of T cell changes during pregnancy in multiple sclerosis. Assay: immunoSEQ multiplex PCR; the TCRdb copy retains only in-frame clones and omits some. This sample carries more than 10,000 clones, about 80% of them seen once, and the ten largest clones take about 11%. The sample was CD8+ T cells from peripheral blood mononuclear cells, taken after pregnancy. Receptors were obtained from a female donor in good health, enrolled as a control in a pregnancy study.

Sample share makes this clone medium-sized (0.01 to 0.1%). The CDR3 loop is CASLRGAESETQYF. CDR3 coding DNA: TGTGCCAGCCTCCGGGGGGCCGAGTCAGAGACCCAGTACTTC. The chain joins TRBV6-1 to TRBJ2-5, with D possibly matching TRBD2 (7 bases). The CDR3 is 14 residues long. CDR1 and CDR2 from the germline V gene are MNHNS and SASEGT. Trimming pared 8 bases from V and 4 bases from J, leaving 17 bases between.

This chain uses TRBV5-1 with TRBJ1-1; TRBD1 matches 8 bases. The ends lost 3 bases at V and 3 bases at J; junction bases unmatched: 4. The CDR3 consists of 14 residues. CDR1 and CDR2 from the germline V gene are SGHRS and YFSETQ. The CDR3 reads CASSSYRGDTEAFF. CDR3 nucleotide sequence: TGCGCCAGCAGCTCTTACAGGGGGGACACTGAAGCTTTCTTT.

V is TRBV6-1 and J is TRBJ1-2; 7 bases match TRBD1. Germline loops: CDR1 MNHNS, CDR2 SASEGT. The length of the CDR3 is 15 residues. V lost 1 base, J lost 13 bases, and 15 bases stayed unmatched. CDR3 protein: CASSEGPEAGGFCTF. CDR3 DNA: TGTGCCAGCAGTGAAGGGCCGGAGGCAGGGGGGTTTTGCACCTTC.

This clone was observed once. The chain carries TRBV5-1 and TRBJ1-2, with a weak D call TRBD1 (6 bases). V was pared by 4 bases and J by 2 bases, with 15 bases between. This CDR3 contains 15 residues. Germline lookup yields CDR1 SGHRS and CDR2 YFSETQ. CDR3 in amino acids: CASSAPGHTNYGYTF. CDR3 bases: TGCGCCAGCAGCGCACCGGGACACACAAACTATGGCTACACCTTC. Combining the CDR3 with reference TRBV5-1 and TRBJ1-2 gives the whole variable domain KAGVTQTPRYLIKTRGQQVTLSCSPISGHRSVSWYQQTPGQGLQFLFEYFSETQRNKGNFPGRFSGRQFSNSRSEMNVSTLELGDSALYLCASSAPGHTNYGYTFGSGTRLTVV.

This rearrangement joins TRBV27 to TRBJ2-2; no clear D. Trimming shortened V by 3 bases and J by 6 bases, and 17 bases separated the two germline ends. The CDR3 covers 16 residues. Germline V gene data show CDR1 as MNHEY and CDR2 as SMNVEV (reference sequence). The DNA of the CDR3 is TGTGCCAGCAGTTTTAATGGTGTCCAGATCCCCGGGGAGCTGTTTTTT. This codes for CASSFNGVQIPGELFF.

This sequence joins TRBV6-5 and TRBJ2-7; the D gene is possibly TRBD2 (5 bases). The CDR3 runs to 12 residues. CDR1 MNHEY and CDR2 SVGAGI come from the germline V gene. The germline V and J ends were trimmed by 5 bases and 6 bases, with 11 bases remaining between them. The CDR3 region is CASSIGSGEQYF. The DNA for the CDR3 is TGTGCCAGCAGTATAGGGAGTGGCGAGCAGTACTTC.

The chain joins TRBV7-9 to TRBJ2-1; 9 bases fit TRBD1. The germline V gene encodes CDR1 SEHNR and CDR2 FQNEAQ (reference sequence). This CDR3 has 16 amino acids. After removal of 4 bases from V and 2 bases from J, the junction contained 6 bases not matched to a gene. CDR3 sequence (DNA): TGTGCCAGCAGCTCCCGGACAGGGGAAACCTACAATGAGCAGTTCTTC. Translated, it gives CASSSRTGETYNEQFF.

J is TRBJ1-1 and V is TRBV30, with 11 nucleotides matching TRBD1. This CDR3 comprises 13 residues. V was clipped by 3 bases and J by 5 bases; unmatched bases: 2. Per the germline V gene, CDR1 is GTSNPN and CDR2 is SVGIG (reference sequence). For the CDR3, the DNA is TGTGCCTGGAGCGGGACAGGGGGGACTGAAGCTTTCTTT. Protein: CAWSGTGGTEAFF.

The chain combines TRBV5-1 with TRBJ2-3; 9 nucleotides agree with TRBD2. The CDR3 extends over 15 amino acids. CDR1 is SGHRS, CDR2 YFSETQ, per germline. J lost 5 bases, V lost 2 bases, and 6 bases had no gene match. This chain's CDR3 is CASSFGGGALDTQYF. CDR3 sequence (DNA): TGCGCCAGCAGCTTCGGCGGGGGGGCCTTAGATACGCAGTATTTT.

The rearrangement joins TRBV6-4 to TRBJ2-1; 8 bases agree with TRBD2. CDR1 and CDR2 (germline): MRHNA, SNTAGT. Trimming cost V 6 bases and J 6 bases; bases outside gene matches: 7. This CDR3 comprises 14 residues. The CDR3 region is CASSPGLGSNEQFF. In nucleotides, the CDR3 is TGTGCCAGCAGCCCGGGACTAGGGTCCAATGAGCAGTTCTTC.

The table lists this clone with a count of one. The chain joins TRBV6-1 to TRBJ1-5; D ambiguous. The CDR3 length is 16 residues. The V end was cut by 1 base, the J end by 2 bases, with 12 bases between. The germline V gene has CDR1 MNHNS and CDR2 SASEGT. CDR3 sequence reads: CASSEVAGSGNQPQHF. The CDR3, as DNA: TGTGCCAGCAGTGAAGTGGCGGGGTCGGGCAATCAGCCCCAGCATTTT.

V usage is TRBV4-1 and J usage is TRBJ2-2, with 10 nucleotides matching TRBD2. With V trimmed by 3 bases and J by 2 bases, 3 bases remained unmatched. Looked up from germline, CDR1 is MGHRA and CDR2 is YSYEKL. The length of the CDR3 is 16 residues. Written as DNA, the CDR3 is TGCGCCAGCAGCCACCTAGCGGGGGAAAACACCGGGGAGCTGTTTTTT. As protein: CASSHLAGENTGELFF.

This chain uses TRBV27 with TRBJ2-1; 14 bases map to TRBD2. The V gene end was trimmed by 0 bases and the J gene end by 9 bases; junction bases not matched to a gene: 10. This CDR3 comprises 18 residues. CDR1 and CDR2 from the germline V gene are MNHEY and SMNVEV (reference sequence). The CDR3 protein is CASSLSGTSGRRMGEQFF. The CDR3 DNA reads TGTGCCAGCAGTTTATCCGGGACTAGCGGGAGACGAATGGGTGAGCAGTTCTTC.

This sequence joins TRBV9 and TRBJ2-1, with 8 bases identical to TRBD2. This CDR3 spans 15 amino acids. CDR1 is SGDLS and CDR2 is YYNGEE in the germline V gene. V shed 0 bases, J shed 4 bases, and the junction held 3 bases outside the gene matches. This CDR3 reads CASSVGLAGYNEQFF. DNA of the CDR3: TGTGCCAGCAGCGTAGGATTAGCGGGGTACAATGAGCAGTTCTTC.

This clone was seen once. The chain is built from TRBV5-1 and TRBJ1-1; tentatively, D is TRBD1 (6 bases). Germline-derived CDR1 and CDR2 are SGHRS and YFSETQ. The CDR3 loop spans 14 amino acids. With 1 base removed from V and 6 bases from J, the gap between germline ends came to 13 bases. The CDR3 DNA reads TGCGCCAGCAGCTTGCCCCAGACAGGAGCTGAAGCTTTCTTT. Its translation: CASSLPQTGAEAFF.

The gene calls are TRBV7-9 and TRBJ2-2; D is possibly TRBD2 (5 bases). Deletions cut 11 bases from V and 4 bases from J, with 17 bases between. The CDR3 consists of 14 residues. Germline assignment: CDR1 SEHNR and CDR2 FQNEAQ (reference sequence). In DNA form, the CDR3 reads TGTGCCGCGCGCGGGTGGGGTGCCACCGGGGAGCTGTTTTTT. Translating it yields CAARGWGATGELFF.

The V and J genes are TRBV9 and TRBJ2-1; maybe TRBD2 (6 bases). The length of the CDR3 is 16 residues. Trimming took 4 bases from V and 5 from J, leaving 19 bases between them. CDR1 and CDR2 (germline): SGDLS, YYNGEE. The CDR3 DNA sequence: TGTGCCAGCAGCCTCCAAACCGGGACTTATAACAATGAGCAGTTCTTC. This gives the protein CASSLQTGTYNNEQFF.

The chain has TRBV6-4 and TRBJ1-1, with a tentative D call TRBD1 (5 bases). Trimming stripped 2 bases from V and 1 base from J, with 5 bases between. CDR1 and CDR2 (germline): MRHNA, SNTAGT. The length of the CDR3 is 13 residues. In DNA, the CDR3 is TGTGCCAGCAGTGACAGGGGGAACACTGAAGCTTTCTTT. This translates into CASSDRGNTEAFF.

The gene calls are TRBV4-3 and TRBJ2-7; 9 bases line up with TRBD2. Germline assignment: CDR1 LGHNA and CDR2 YSLEER. CDR3 length: 15 amino acids. V shed 1 base and J 3 bases; nucleotides not matched to a gene: 4. The chain's CDR3 is CASSQVTSGSYEQYF. DNA of the CDR3: TGCGCCAGCAGCCAAGTGACTAGCGGAAGCTACGAGCAGTACTTC.

The V call is TRBV5-3, the J call TRBJ1-4, with TRBD1 matching over 7 bases. TRBV5-3 carries the ORF label, with uncertain function. V lost 9 bases to trimming and J lost 7 bases; unmatched junction nucleotides: 6. The CDR3 has 12 amino acids. The CDR3 bases are TGTGCCACACAGGGGTTCGGTGAAAAACTGTTTTTT. It codes for CATQGFGEKLFF.

This clone was recorded once. The chain combines TRBV15 with TRBJ2-1, with a possible D match to TRBD2 (7 bases). Trimming cost V 0 bases and J 3 bases, with 15 bases left between them. CDR3 length equals 17 residues. Germline V gives CDR1 LNHNV, CDR2 YYDKDF (reference sequence). The CDR3 reads CATSRDRGGGSYNEQFF. In DNA, the CDR3 is TGTGCCACCAGCAGAGATCGAGGGGGGGGGAGCTACAATGAGCAGTTCTTC.

This clone was observed a single time. The chain carries TRBV7-9 and TRBJ2-1, with D tentatively TRBD2 (5 bases). V was trimmed by 5 bases and J by 9 bases, leaving 14 bases between them. The CDR3 covers 13 residues. Germline V gene data show CDR1 as SEHNR and CDR2 as FQNEAQ (reference sequence). CDR3 coding DNA: TGTGCCAGCAGCCCCCCGGAACGGGGTGAGCAGTTCTTC. Translation: CASSPPERGEQFF. Complete variable domain (other parts from reference TRBV7-9 and TRBJ2-1): DTGVSQNPRHKITKRGQNVTFRCDPISEHNRLYWYRQTLGQGPEFLTYFQNEAQLEKSRLLSDRFSAERPKGSFSTLEIQRTEQGDSAMYLCASSPPERGEQFFGPGTRLTVL.

J is TRBJ2-7 and V is TRBV4-3; TRBD2 aligns across 8 bases. Germline V gives CDR1 LGHNA, CDR2 YSLEER. The CDR3 consists of 16 residues. V dropped 1 base and J dropped 0; count of bases not matched to a gene: 5. In DNA, the CDR3 is TGCGCCAGCAGCCAAGGGACGAGCGGGAGCTCCTACGAGCAGTACTTC. Protein sequence: CASSQGTSGSSYEQYF.

In nucleotides, the CDR3 is TGTGCCAGTAGTTTTGGGGCAGATGAAGCTTTCTTT. Translating gives CASSFGADEAFF. The V gene is TRBV19, the J gene TRBJ1-1; perhaps TRBD1 as D (5 bases). V gave up 5 bases and J gave up 7 bases, with 11 bases separating them. Germline V gene lookup returns CDR1 LNHDA and CDR2 SQIVND (reference sequence). The CDR3 runs 12 residues.

The chain carries TRBV11-2 and TRBJ2-2; 7 bases are a match to TRBD1. The CDR3 spans 17 residues. After removal of 2 bases from V and 3 bases from J, the junction contained 9 bases not matched to a gene. The germline CDR1 and CDR2 sequences are SGHAT and FQNNGV. CDR3 in DNA: TGTGCCAGCAGCTTAAGGTTTAGGGACAGTTACACCGGGGAGCTGTTTTTT. This translates into CASSLRFRDSYTGELFF.

The chain carries TRBV6-5 and TRBJ2-7, with 9 nucleotides matching TRBD1. After removal of 7 bases from V and 4 bases from J, the junction contained 8 bases not matched to a gene. This CDR3 region has 14 residues. Germline values: CDR1 MNHEY, CDR2 SVGAGI. Written as DNA, the CDR3 is TGTGCCAGCATAGACAGGGGGGGAGGGTACGAGCAGTACTTC. Translating gives CASIDRGGGYEQYF.